The present T cell receptor (beta chain) was sequenced within a study of blood T cell repertoires in COVID-19. Turning to the study itself: From T cells, B-cell-depleted T cells, or PBMCs came the material, which was cDNA or gDNA.

The authors' processing: Amplification from reference gene primers served as the basis for estimated nucleated cell counts. TCRdb keeps only in-frame clones here, not all; method: immunoSEQ multiplex PCR. V, J and clone size reflect that table, while D and trimming were determined from the DNA. The sample holds fewer than 350,000 clones, roughly 88% seen once. This study enrolled people aged about 18 to 90 from roughly 24 US geographic areas. Donors were grouped by their self-reported clinical history. CDR1 KGHDR and CDR2 SFDVKD come from the germline V gene. Trimming removed 9 bases from V and 5 bases from J, with 19 bases in between. The CDR3 contains 15 residues.

The receptor was derived from a woman in her thirties or forties with acute COVID-19. The chain recombines TRBV24-1 with TRBJ2-1; D might be TRBD2 (5 bases). The specimen was PBMCs or T cells enriched from blood (not recorded which). Here the CDR3 reads CATGRGSPVNNEQFF. The DNA of the CDR3 is TGTGCCACCGGCCGGGGATCCCCCGTGAACAATGAGCAGTTCTTC.